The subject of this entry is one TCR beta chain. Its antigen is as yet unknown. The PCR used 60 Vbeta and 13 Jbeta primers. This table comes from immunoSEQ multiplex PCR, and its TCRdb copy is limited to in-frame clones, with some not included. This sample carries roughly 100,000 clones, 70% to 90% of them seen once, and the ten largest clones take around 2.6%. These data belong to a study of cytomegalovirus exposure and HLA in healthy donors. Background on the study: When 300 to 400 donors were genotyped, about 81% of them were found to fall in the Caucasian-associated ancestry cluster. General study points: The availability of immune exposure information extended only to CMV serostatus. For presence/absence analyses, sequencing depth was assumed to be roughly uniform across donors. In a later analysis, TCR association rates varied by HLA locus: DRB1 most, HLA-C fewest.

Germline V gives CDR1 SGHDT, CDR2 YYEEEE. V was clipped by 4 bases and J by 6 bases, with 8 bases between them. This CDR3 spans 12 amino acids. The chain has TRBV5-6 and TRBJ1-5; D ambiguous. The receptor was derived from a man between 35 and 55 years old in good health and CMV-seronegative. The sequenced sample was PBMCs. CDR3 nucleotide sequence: TGTGCCAGCAGCACCCCAGTTCAGCCCCAGCATTTT. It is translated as CASSTPVQPQHF.